The sample holds a few counts of the clone carrying this TCR beta chain. This sample was taken from a study of identical twins. V shed 2 bases and J 6 bases; nucleotides not matched to a gene: 5. The germline V gene has CDR1 KGHDR and CDR2 SFDVKD. This CDR3 spans 17 amino acids. A template switching step contributed a universal primer site, while unique molecular identifiers were present in the cDNA. Using its own MiXCR run on the 5' RACE reads, TCRdb lists one record per CDR3 protein. Of 600,000 to 700,000 distinct CDR3 sequences listed, roughly 20% were seen once; the top ten hold 4.3%. The same sample was also studied in work on T cells expressing NK-cell markers.

The chain joins TRBV24-1 to TRBJ2-1; 14 nucleotides align to TRBD2. This TCR was sampled from a young woman in good health. Sequenced: PBMCs. For the CDR3, the DNA is TGTGCCACCAGTGATTCCCGACTAGCGGGAGGGATCAATGAGCAGTTCTTC. It specifies CATSDSRLAGGINEQFF.